This TCR beta chain was identified during a study of blood T cells in healthy people across ages. The sample holds a few counts of this clonotype. The CDR3 consists of 13 residues. Trimming shortened V by 3 bases and J by 6 bases, and 15 bases separated the two germline ends. Germline CDR1 reads SQVTM; CDR2 reads ANQGSEA. PCR was performed a second time for about 7 to 12 cycles using a sample-barcoded 5' primer and a J-beta primer mix. Via MiXCR, TCRdb re-called the 5' RACE reads, giving one row per CDR3 protein. The sample contains fewer than 1,200,000 distinct CDR3 sequences, approximately 25% of which appear only once. The sample was also linked to a second study, of T cells of mothers and their children.

This chain joins TRBV29-1 and TRBJ2-7, with D tentatively TRBD1 (6 bases). Sequencing was carried out using blood. This TCR was recovered from a girl aged 2 to 9 in good health. The CDR3 DNA is TGCAGCGTTGACCGTCTCTTAGGGGGCGAGCAGTACTTC. Translation: CSVDRLLGGEQYF.